What follows are 11 T cell receptor beta chains derived from one specimen sequenced in a study of identical twins. TCRdb reprocessed the 5' RACE reads with MiXCR, giving one entry per CDR3 protein. The sample records around 1.7 million distinct CDR3 sequences, 25% to 35% being singletons. Material: cord blood. The receptors were gathered from a newborn girl in good health.

The table lists this clonotype with a few counts. The genes are TRBV6-1 and TRBJ2-1; D might be TRBD2 (6 bases). The V gene lost 2 bases and the J gene lost 2 bases, with 10 bases spanning the gap. This CDR3 contains 15 residues. Looked up from germline, CDR1 is MNHNS and CDR2 is SASEGT. The CDR3 is CASSESSGAYNEQFF. The DNA for the CDR3 is TGTGCCAGCAGTGAAAGTAGCGGTGCCTACAATGAGCAGTTCTTC.

Only a few counts were recorded for this clonotype. The rearrangement uses TRBV20-1 and TRBJ2-2; D possibly corresponds to TRBD1 (5 bases). Trimming cost V 3 bases and J 2 bases, with 13 bases left between them. This CDR3 region has 15 residues. Germline V gene lookup returns CDR1 DFQATT and CDR2 SNEGSKA (reference sequence). This chain's CDR3 is CSASLGLINTGELFF. The CDR3 nucleotides are TGCAGTGCTAGTCTGGGGCTGATCAACACCGGGGAGCTGTTTTTT.

This clonotype was detected ten times or more. The chain combines TRBV5-1 with TRBJ2-7, with a weak D call TRBD2 (6 bases). Trimming pared 0 bases from V and 4 bases from J, leaving 11 bases between. This CDR3 is 14 amino acids long. The germline gives CDR1 SGHRS, CDR2 YFSETQ. DNA of the CDR3: TGCGCCAGCAGCTTGGCGCTAGCGCAGTACGAGCAGTACTTC. This gives the protein CASSLALAQYEQYF.

As regards this clonotype: One end of the junction varies from germline; a read error may be responsible. The rearrangement links TRBV5-1 to TRBJ1-1; tentatively, D is TRBD1 (5 bases). Germline V gives CDR1 SGHRS, CDR2 YFSETQ. This CDR3 region has 15 residues. The CDR3 reads CASSSPGPPNTDAFF. The DNA of the CDR3 is TGCGCCAGCAGCTCACCGGGACCGCCTAACACTGACGCTTTCTTT. Full variable domain (missing parts from reference TRBV5-1 and TRBJ1-1): KAGVTQTPRYLIKTRGQQVTLSCSPISGHRSVSWYQQTPGQGLQFLFEYFSETQRNKGNFPGRFSGRQFSNSRSEMNVSTLELGDSALYLCASSSPGPPNTDAFFGQGTRLTVV.

Many counts were recorded for this clonotype. The chain joins TRBV4-2 to TRBJ2-7; D might be TRBD2 (6 bases). Per germline, CDR1 LGHNA and CDR2 YNFKEQ. This CDR3 comprises 14 residues. V lost 5 bases, J lost 3 bases, and 14 bases lay in between. The CDR3 DNA is TGTGCCAGCAGCGACCTGGGTAGCGGCTACGAGCAGTACTTC. Encoded protein: CASSDLGSGYEQYF.

This chain connects TRBV20-1 to TRBJ2-7, with D perhaps being TRBD1 or TRBD2 (5 bases each). Trimming took 0 bases from V and 5 from J, leaving 20 bases between them. CDR1 and CDR2 from the germline V gene are DFQATT and SNEGSKA (reference sequence). CDR3 length: 16 amino acids. CDR3 in amino acids: CSARDLWGRGSHEQYF. DNA for the CDR3: TGCAGTGCTAGAGATCTGTGGGGGAGAGGAAGTCACGAGCAGTACTTC.

V usage is TRBV5-1 and J usage is TRBJ1-1, with 9 bases fitting TRBD1. Germline CDR1 is SGHRS and CDR2 is YFSETQ. Losses at the gene ends were 7 bases for V and 3 bases for J; bases not matched to a gene: 13. The CDR3 contains 16 residues. In DNA form, the CDR3 reads TGCGCCAGCGGCCGGGACAGGGAGCCGGGGGACACTGAAGCTTTCTTT. Residues: CASGRDREPGDTEAFF.

This clonotype was seen a few times. The rearrangement joins TRBV11-3 to TRBJ2-5; TRBD2 is a possible D gene (5 bases). Germline CDR1 reads SGHNT; CDR2 reads YENEEA. This CDR3 comprises 13 residues. Trimming cost V 0 bases and J 5 bases, with 7 bases left between them. The CDR3 sequence: CASSLDTGETQYF. Written as DNA, the CDR3 is TGTGCCAGCAGCTTAGATACGGGGGAGACCCAGTACTTC. The variable domain in full, with the rest retrieved from reference TRBV11-3 and TRBJ2-5, is EAGVVQSPRYKIIEKKQPVAFWCNPISGHNTLYWYLQNLGQGPELLIRYENEEAVDDSQLPKDRFSAERLKGVDSTLKIQPAELGDSAVYLCASSLDTGETQYFGPGTRLLVL.

This clonotype was detected ten times or more. The chain is built from TRBV7-2 and TRBJ2-3; 9 nucleotides match TRBD2. The CDR3 has 15 amino acids. V trimming: 1 base; J trimming: 5 bases; junction bases outside the gene matches: 4. Germline lookup yields CDR1 SGHTA and CDR2 FQGNSA. The CDR3 protein is CASSLVGTSLDTQYF. CDR3 nucleotide sequence: TGTGCCAGCAGCTTAGTTGGGACTAGCCTAGATACGCAGTATTTT.

This rearrangement joins TRBV28 to TRBJ2-3, with 11 positions matching TRBD2. The CDR3 length is 17 residues. CDR1 is MDHEN and CDR2 is SYDVKM in the germline V gene. After removal of 6 bases from V and 2 bases from J, the junction contained 10 bases not matched to a gene. The CDR3 is CASSPLAGVGFTDTQYF. DNA for the CDR3: TGTGCCAGCAGCCCACTAGCGGGAGTCGGGTTCACAGATACGCAGTATTTT.

This clonotype has only a few counts. The rearrangement uses TRBV6-5 and TRBJ2-1; D ambiguous. Germline loops: CDR1 MNHEY, CDR2 SVGAGI. V lost 6 bases and J lost 3, with 6 bases in between. The CDR3 is 12 amino acids. The CDR3 DNA is TGTGCCAGCAGGTCCTACTACAATGAGCAGTTCTTC. It translates to CASRSYYNEQFF.